This TCR beta chain appears in the sequencing data of a study of T cells in Graves' hyperthyroidism and ophthalmopathy. The TCR beta CDR3 regions underwent amplification using RNA transcripts as the source. The HTBI primer set drove a first-round RT-PCR of the TCR CDR3. MiXCR, run by TCRdb on the multiplex PCR reads, gives a single entry per CDR3 protein. Of over 500,000 distinct CDR3 sequences in the sample, 17% were seen once. Orbital computed tomography, thyroid ultrasound, serum thyroxine and TRAb, and clinical symptoms together informed the diagnoses. Each 10 ml fresh peripheral blood draw supplied the PBMCs. This clonotype has at least ten counts. V lost 3 bases to trimming and J lost 1 base, with 13 bases between them. The CDR3 has 15 amino acids. Germline V gives CDR1 MNHEY, CDR2 SMNVEV (reference sequence).

The V gene is TRBV27, the J gene TRBJ2-7; D might be TRBD1 (5 bases). This receptor was identified in a young woman with Graves' ophthalmopathy. Specimen: blood. DNA for the CDR3: TGTGCCAGCAGTTTGTTTGACAGTAGGTCCTACGAGCAGTACTTC. The encoded protein is CASSLFDSRSYEQYF.